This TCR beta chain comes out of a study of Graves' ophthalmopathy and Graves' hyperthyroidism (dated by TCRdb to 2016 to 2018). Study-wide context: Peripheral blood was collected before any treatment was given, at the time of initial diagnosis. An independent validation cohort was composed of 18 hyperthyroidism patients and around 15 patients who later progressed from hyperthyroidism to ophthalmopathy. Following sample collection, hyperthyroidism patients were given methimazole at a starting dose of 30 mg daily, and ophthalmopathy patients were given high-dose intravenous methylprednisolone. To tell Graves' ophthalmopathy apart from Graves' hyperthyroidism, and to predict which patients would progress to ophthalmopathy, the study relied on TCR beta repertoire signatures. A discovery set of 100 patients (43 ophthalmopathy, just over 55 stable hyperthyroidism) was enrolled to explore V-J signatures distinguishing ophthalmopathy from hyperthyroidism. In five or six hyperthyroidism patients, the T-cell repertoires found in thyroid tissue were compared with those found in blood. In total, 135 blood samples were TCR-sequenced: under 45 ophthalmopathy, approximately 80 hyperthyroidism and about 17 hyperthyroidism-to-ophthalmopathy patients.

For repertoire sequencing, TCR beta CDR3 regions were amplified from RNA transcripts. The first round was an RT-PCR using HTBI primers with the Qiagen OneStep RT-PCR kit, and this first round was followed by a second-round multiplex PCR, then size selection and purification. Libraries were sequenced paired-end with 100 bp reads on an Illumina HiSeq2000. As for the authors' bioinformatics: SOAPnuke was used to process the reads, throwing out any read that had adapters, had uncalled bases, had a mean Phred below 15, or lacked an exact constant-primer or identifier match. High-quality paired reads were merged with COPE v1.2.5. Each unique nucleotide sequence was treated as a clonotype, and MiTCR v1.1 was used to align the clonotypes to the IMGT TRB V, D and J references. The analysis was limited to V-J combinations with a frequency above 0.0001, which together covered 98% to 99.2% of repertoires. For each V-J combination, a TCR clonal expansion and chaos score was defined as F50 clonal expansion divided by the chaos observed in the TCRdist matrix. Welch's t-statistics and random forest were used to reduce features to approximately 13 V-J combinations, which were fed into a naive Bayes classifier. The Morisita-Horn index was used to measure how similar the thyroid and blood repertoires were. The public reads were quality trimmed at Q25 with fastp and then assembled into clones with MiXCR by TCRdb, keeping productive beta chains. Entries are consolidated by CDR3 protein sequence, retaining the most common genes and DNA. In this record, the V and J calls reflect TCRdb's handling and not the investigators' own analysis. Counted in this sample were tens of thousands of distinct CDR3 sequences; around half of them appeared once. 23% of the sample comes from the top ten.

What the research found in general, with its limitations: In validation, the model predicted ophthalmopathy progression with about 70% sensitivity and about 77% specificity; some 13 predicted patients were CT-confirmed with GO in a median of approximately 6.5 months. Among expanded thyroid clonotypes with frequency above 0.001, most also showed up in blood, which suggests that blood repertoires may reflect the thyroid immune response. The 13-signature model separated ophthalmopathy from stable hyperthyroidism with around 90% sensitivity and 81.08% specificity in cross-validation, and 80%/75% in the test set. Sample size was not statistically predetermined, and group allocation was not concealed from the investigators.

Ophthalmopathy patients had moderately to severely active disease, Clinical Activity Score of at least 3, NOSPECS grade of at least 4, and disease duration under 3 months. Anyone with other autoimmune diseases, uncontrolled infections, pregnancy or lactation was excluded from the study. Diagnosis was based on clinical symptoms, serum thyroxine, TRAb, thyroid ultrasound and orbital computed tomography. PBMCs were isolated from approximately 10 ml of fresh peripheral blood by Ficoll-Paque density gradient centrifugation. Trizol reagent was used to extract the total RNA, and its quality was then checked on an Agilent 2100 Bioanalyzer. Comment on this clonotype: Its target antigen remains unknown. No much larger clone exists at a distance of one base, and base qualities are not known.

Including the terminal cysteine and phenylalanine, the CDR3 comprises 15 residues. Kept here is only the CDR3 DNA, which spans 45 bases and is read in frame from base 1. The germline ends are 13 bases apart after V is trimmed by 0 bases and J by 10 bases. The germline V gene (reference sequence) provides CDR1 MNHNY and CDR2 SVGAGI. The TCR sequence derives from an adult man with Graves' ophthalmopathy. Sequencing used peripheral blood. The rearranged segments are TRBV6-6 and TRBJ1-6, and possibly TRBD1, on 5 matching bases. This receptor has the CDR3 CASSYSKGDPSPLHF. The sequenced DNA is TGTGCCAGCAGTTACTCGAAAGGGGATCCATCACCCCTCCACTTT.